This T cell receptor beta chain was identified during a study of memory CD4+ T cells and cytomegalovirus serostatus. Findings and limits, study-wide: The CMV-associated TCR signature appears largely within the CD4+ memory repertoire.

Remarks on this clone: The antigen is undetermined.

Sequencing used immunoSEQ multiplex PCR; TCRdb keeps in-frame clones, though not all of them. The sample lists 80,000 or so clones; 75% to 85% were seen once. The sort gate was single viable CD3+CD4+CD8-CD45RO+ cells for memory CD4+ T cells. Serostatus was set by detecting CMV pp150, pp28, p38, p52 IgG. After thawing, CD4+ T cells were positively selected. What was sequenced was memory CD4+ T cells from blood. The receptor's source is an adult in good health and CMV-seropositive.

The CDR3 loop reads CASSTLAGGQGGAKNIQYF. For the CDR3, the DNA is TGCGCCAGCAGCACACTAGCGGGGGGGCAAGGAGGGGCCAAAAACATTCAGTACTTC. This chain links TRBV5-1 with TRBJ2-4, with TRBD2 matching over 13 bases. This CDR3 is built from 19 residues. After removal of 4 bases from V and 1 base from J, the junction contained 11 bases not matched to a gene. The germline V gene encodes CDR1 SGHRS and CDR2 YFSETQ.